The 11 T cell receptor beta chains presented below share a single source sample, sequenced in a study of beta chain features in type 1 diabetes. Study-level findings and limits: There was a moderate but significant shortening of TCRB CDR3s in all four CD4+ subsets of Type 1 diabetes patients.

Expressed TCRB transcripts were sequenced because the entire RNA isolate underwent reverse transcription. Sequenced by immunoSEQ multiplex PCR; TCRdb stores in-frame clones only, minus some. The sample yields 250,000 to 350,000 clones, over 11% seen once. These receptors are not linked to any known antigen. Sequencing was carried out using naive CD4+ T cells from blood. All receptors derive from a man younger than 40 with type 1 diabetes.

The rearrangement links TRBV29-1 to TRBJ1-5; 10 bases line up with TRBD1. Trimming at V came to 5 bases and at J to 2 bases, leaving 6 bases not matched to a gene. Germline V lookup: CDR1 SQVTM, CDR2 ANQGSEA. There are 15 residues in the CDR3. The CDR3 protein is CSVSPGTGGNQPQHF. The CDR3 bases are TGCAGCGTTAGTCCCGGGACAGGGGGCAATCAGCCCCAGCATTTT.

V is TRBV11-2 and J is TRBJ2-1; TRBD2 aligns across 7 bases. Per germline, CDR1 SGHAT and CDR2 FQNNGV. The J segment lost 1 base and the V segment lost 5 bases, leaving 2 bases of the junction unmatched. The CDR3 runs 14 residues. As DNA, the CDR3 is TGTGCCAGCAGCCCGGGGGGATCCTACAATGAGCAGTTCTTC. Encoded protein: CASSPGGSYNEQFF. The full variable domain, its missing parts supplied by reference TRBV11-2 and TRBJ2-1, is EAGVAQSPRYKIIEKRQSVAFWCNPISGHATLYWYQQILGQGPKLLIQFQNNGVVDDSQLPKDRFSAERLKGVDSTLKIQPAKLEDSAVYLCASSPGGSYNEQFFGPGTRLTVL.

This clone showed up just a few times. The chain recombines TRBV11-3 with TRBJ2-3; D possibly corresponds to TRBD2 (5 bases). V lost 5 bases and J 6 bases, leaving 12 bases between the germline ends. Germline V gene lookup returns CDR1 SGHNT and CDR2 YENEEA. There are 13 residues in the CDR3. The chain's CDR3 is CASSRDTGDTQYF. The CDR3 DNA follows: TGTGCCAGCAGCCGAGATACGGGGGATACGCAGTATTTT. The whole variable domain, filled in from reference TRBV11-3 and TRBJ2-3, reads EAGVVQSPRYKIIEKKQPVAFWCNPISGHNTLYWYLQNLGQGPELLIRYENEEAVDDSQLPKDRFSAERLKGVDSTLKIQPAELGDSAVYLCASSRDTGDTQYFGPGTRLTVL.

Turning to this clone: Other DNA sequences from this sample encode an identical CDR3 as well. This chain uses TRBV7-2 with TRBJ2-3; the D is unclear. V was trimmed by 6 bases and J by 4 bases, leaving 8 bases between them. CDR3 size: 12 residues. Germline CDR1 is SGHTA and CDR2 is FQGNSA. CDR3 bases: TGTGCCAGCAGTCCGTACTCAGATACGCAGTATTTT. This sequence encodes CASSPYSDTQYF.

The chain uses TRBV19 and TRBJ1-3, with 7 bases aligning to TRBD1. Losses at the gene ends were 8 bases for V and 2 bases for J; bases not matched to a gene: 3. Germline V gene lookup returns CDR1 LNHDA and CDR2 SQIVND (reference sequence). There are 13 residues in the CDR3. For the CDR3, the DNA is TGTGCCAGTGGAGGGACAGCTGGAAACACCATATATTTT. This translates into CASGGTAGNTIYF.

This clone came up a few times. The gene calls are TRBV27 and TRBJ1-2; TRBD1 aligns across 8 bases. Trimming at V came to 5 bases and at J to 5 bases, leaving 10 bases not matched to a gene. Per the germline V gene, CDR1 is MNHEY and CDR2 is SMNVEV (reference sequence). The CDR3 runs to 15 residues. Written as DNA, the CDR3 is TGTGCCAGCAGTCCTCGGACAGGGAGAGGGTATGGCTACACCTTC. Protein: CASSPRTGRGYGYTF.

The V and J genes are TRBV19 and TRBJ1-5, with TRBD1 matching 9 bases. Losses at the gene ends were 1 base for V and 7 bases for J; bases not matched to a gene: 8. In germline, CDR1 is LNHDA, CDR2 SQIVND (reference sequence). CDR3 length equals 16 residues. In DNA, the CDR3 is TGTGCCAGTAGTATAGGTGGACAGGGGCTGAGGCAGCCCCAGCATTTT. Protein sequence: CASSIGGQGLRQPQHF.

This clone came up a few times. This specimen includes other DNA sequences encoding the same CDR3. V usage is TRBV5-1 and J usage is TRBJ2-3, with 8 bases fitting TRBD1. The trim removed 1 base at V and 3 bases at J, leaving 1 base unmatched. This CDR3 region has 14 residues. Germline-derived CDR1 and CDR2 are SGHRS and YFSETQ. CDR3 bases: TGCGCCAGCAGCTTGCGACAGGGGACAGATACGCAGTATTTT. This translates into CASSLRQGTDTQYF.

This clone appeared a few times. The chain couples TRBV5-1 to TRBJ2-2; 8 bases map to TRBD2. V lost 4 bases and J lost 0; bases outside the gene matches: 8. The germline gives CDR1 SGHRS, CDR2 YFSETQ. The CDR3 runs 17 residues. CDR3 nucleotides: TGCGCCAGCAGCCCTGCAGCGGGAGCCCCGAACACCGGGGAGCTGTTTTTT. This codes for CASSPAAGAPNTGELFF.

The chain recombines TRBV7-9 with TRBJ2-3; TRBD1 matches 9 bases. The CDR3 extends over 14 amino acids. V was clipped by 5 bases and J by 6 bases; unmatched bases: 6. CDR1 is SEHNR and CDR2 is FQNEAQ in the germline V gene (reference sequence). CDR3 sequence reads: CASSQRQGGDTQYF. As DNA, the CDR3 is TGTGCCAGCAGCCAGAGACAGGGGGGGGATACGCAGTATTTT.

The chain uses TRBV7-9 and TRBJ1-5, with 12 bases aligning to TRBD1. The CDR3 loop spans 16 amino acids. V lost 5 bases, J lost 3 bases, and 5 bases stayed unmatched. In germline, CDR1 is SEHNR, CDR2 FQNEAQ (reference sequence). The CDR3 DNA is TGTGCCAGCAGCCTCGGGACAGGGGGCAACAATCAGCCCCAGCATTTT. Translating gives CASSLGTGGNNQPQHF.